These 4 T cell receptor beta chains came from one sample sequenced in a study of T cell responses to AZD1222 COVID-19 vaccine. Assay used: immunoSEQ multiplex PCR; TCRdb lists only in-frame clones, some missing. This table holds around 70,000 clones, 85% to 90% found once. Source: peripheral blood, taken 28 days after the second dose of the MenACWY control vaccine. The receptors here all came from an adult who received the MenACWY meningococcal vaccine as a control.

The chain is built from TRBV28 and TRBJ1-1; D is uncertain. The CDR3 extends over 11 amino acids. Per germline, CDR1 MDHEN and CDR2 SYDVKM. Trimming left V 8 bases short and J 4 bases short, with 8 bases between. The DNA of the CDR3 is TGTGCCAGCCTTACATCCACTGAAGCTTTCTTT. Encoded protein: CASLTSTEAFF. The whole variable domain, filled in from reference TRBV28 and TRBJ1-1, reads DVKVTQSSRYLVKRTGEKVFLECVQDMDHENMFWYRQDPGLGLRLIYFSYDVKMKEKGDIPEGYSVSREKKERFSLILESASTNQTSMYLCASLTSTEAFFGQGTRLTVV.

The V call is TRBV3-1 (or the pseudogene TRBV3-2), the J call TRBJ1-3, with D maybe TRBD1 (5 bases). This CDR3 is built from 14 residues. V was cut by 4 bases and J by 3 bases, with 10 bases left in between. CDR1 LGHDT and CDR2 YNNKEL come from the germline V gene (reference sequence). The CDR3 region has the DNA TGTGCCAGCAGCCTCGACAGTTTTGGAAACACCATATATTTT. Residues: CASSLDSFGNTIYF.

The rearrangement links TRBV11-2 to TRBJ2-7; D gene unclear. Germline V gene sequence: CDR1 SGHAT, CDR2 FQNNGV. V was cut by 5 bases and J by 0 bases, with 17 bases left in between. The CDR3 is made up of 16 amino acids. The CDR3 here is CASSPRAVLSSYEQYF. The CDR3 nucleotides are TGTGCCAGCAGCCCTCGAGCAGTCTTGAGCTCCTACGAGCAGTACTTC.

The chain combines TRBV6-5 with TRBJ2-7; 7 bases line up with TRBD2. The CDR3 is 15 residues long. V lost 0 bases and J lost 6; bases outside the gene matches: 8. The germline CDR1 and CDR2 sequences are MNHEY and SVGAGI. CDR3: CASSYSTSGGSEQYF. CDR3 sequence (DNA): TGTGCCAGCAGTTACTCGACATCGGGAGGAAGCGAGCAGTACTTC.